This is a list of T cell receptor beta chains from one sample in a study of blood T cell repertoires in COVID-19. TCRdb's table, derived via immunoSEQ multiplex PCR, lists solely in-frame clones and lacks some. The sample contains fewer than 120,000 clones, approximately 67% of which appear only once. The sequenced sample was peripheral blood. The receptors come from a woman aged 60 to 75 with acute or convalescent COVID-19. Both conserved end residues are part of each CDR3. The order of the fields is D gene, J gene, V gene, CDR3 protein, CDR3 DNA. The D gene is left open where the match is weak.

D: TRBD1
J: TRBJ1-2
V: TRBV15
CDR3: CATSREGQGKGYTF
DNA: TGTGCCACCAGCAGAGAGGGACAGGGTAAAGGCTACACCTTC

D: TRBD1
J: TRBJ2-3
V: TRBV7-7
CDR3: CASSLGTGTDTQYF
DNA: TGTGCCAGCAGCTTAGGGACAGGGACAGATACGCAGTATTTT

D: .
J: TRBJ2-1
V: TRBV6-1
CDR3: CASSEGAYNEQFF
DNA: TGTGCCAGCAGTGAAGGGGCATACAATGAGCAGTTCTTC

D: TRBD1
J: TRBJ1-2
V: TRBV2
CDR3: CASSESGQGSYGYTF
DNA: TGTGCCAGCAGTGAGTCGGGACAGGGGAGCTATGGCTACACCTTC

D: .
J: TRBJ2-7
V: TRBV24-1
CDR3: CATSVRAGSYEQYF
DNA: TGTGCCACCAGTGTCCGAGCGGGTTCCTACGAGCAGTACTTC

D: .
J: TRBJ2-1
V: TRBV20-1
CDR3: CSASEPLADNEQFF
DNA: TGCAGTGCTAGTGAGCCGTTAGCGGACAATGAGCAGTTCTTC

D: .
J: TRBJ1-3
V: TRBV6-2/TRBV6-3
CDR3: CASSFTGSGNTIYF
DNA: TGTGCCAGCAGTTTTACCGGGTCCGGAAACACCATATATTTT

D: .
J: TRBJ1-1
V: TRBV7-2
CDR3: CASSSPQGHTEAFF
DNA: TGTGCCAGCAGCTCGCCACAGGGCCACACTGAAGCTTTCTTT

D: TRBD1
J: TRBJ2-2
V: TRBV10-1
CDR3: CASSEGTGGYGELFF
DNA: TGCGCCAGCAGTGAGGGGACAGGGGGCTACGGGGAGCTGTTTTTT

D: .
J: TRBJ1-1
V: TRBV30
CDR3: CAWSGTGLHTEAFF
DNA: TGTGCCTGGAGTGGAACAGGGTTACACACTGAAGCTTTCTTT

D: TRBD1
J: TRBJ1-1
V: TRBV7-2
CDR3: CASSLRDRGGNTEAFF
DNA: TGTGCCAGCAGCTTACGGGACAGGGGGGGGAACACTGAAGCTTTCTTT